This T cell receptor (beta chain) stems from a study of shared clonotypes between healthy human individuals. Whole-study findings and limits: Expectations were that clonotype sharing among donors would be affected by sequencing depth.

PCR replicates from unsorted PBMC used about 300 ng DNA, and this amount was some 30,000 T cell genomes. The authors' processing: ImmunoSEQ supplied junction-only sequences lacking quality scores, so filtering was different. Sequencing was performed with immunoSEQ multiplex PCR; in TCRdb, only in-frame clones are kept and a portion is missing. V, J and clone size are those of that table, while D and trimming were read from the DNA. Of roughly 500,000 clones listed, about four fifths are singletons. In regard to this clone: Its antigen is still unknown.

This CDR3 has 12 residues. Between the trimmed V and J ends, which lost 1 base and 8 bases, there was a span of 6 bases. Germline V gene lookup returns CDR1 SGHNT and CDR2 YENEEA. The chain carries TRBV11-3 and TRBJ2-1, with unresolved D. The TCR was taken from a woman aged 40 to 49 in good health. Some clones in this sample may be carry-over from other donors' samples. Sequenced: PBMCs. The DNA for the CDR3 is TGTGCCAGCAGCTTAGGGTTCGATGAGCAGTTCTTC. This translates into CASSLGFDEQFF.